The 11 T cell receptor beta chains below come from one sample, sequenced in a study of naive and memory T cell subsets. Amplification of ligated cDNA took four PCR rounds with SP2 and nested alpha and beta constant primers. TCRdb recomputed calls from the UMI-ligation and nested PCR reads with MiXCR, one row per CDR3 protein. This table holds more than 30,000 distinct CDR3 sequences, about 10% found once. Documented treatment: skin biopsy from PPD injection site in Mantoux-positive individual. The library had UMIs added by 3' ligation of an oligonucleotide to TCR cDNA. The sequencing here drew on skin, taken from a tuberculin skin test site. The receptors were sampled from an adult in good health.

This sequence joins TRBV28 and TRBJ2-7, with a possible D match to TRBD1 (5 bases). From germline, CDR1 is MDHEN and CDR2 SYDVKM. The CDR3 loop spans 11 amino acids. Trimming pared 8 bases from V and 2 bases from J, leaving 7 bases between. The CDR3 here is CASEGAYEQYF. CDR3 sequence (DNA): TGTGCCAGCGAAGGGGCCTACGAGCAGTACTTC.

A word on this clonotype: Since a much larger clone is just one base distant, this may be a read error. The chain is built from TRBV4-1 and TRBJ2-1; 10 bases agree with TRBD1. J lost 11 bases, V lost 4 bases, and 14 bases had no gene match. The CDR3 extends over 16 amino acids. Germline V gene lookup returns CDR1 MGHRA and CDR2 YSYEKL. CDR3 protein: CASSLTGTGEGGKQFF. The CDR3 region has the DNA TGCGCCAGCAGCCTTACCGGGACAGGGGAAGGTGGCAAGCAGTTCTTC.

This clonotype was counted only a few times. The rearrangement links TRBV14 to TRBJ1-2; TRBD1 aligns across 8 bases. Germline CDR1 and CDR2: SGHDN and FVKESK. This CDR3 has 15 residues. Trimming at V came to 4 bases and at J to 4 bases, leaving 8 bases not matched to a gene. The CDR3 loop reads CASSPGQGTPYGYTF. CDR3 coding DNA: TGTGCCAGCAGCCCCGGACAGGGCACGCCCTATGGCTACACCTTC.

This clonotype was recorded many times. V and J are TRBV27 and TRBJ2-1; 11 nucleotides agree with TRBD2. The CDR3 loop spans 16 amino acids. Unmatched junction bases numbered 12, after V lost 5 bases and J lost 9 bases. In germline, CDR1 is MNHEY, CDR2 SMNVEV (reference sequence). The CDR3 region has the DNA TGTGCCAGCAGTAATCTAGCGGGGGGACTCCGGAGTGAGCAGTTCTTC. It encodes CASSNLAGGLRSEQFF.

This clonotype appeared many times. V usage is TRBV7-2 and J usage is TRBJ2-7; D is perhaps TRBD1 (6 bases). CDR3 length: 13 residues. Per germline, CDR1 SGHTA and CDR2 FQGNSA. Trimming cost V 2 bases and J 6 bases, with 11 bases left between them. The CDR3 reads CASSLPGQREQYF. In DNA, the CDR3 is TGTGCCAGCAGCTTACCCGGACAGCGCGAGCAGTACTTC.

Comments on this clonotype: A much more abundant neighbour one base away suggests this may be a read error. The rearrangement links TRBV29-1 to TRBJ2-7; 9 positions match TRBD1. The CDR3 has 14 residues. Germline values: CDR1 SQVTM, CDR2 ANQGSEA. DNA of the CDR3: TGCAGCGTTGCTGGGGGACAGGGTGGCTACGAGCTGTACTTC. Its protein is CSVAGGQGGYELYF.

Here the CDR3 DNA reads TGCAGTGCTAGAGTCGCTAGCGGGAGCACGTTGGTTCGGGAGACCCAGTACTTC. Protein product: CSARVASGSTLVRETQYF. The chain has TRBV20-1 and TRBJ2-5; TRBD2 matches 10 bases. Germline trimming cut 1 base from V and 5 bases from J; bases unmatched to any gene: 16. Germline V gene data show CDR1 as DFQATT and CDR2 as SNEGSKA (reference sequence). The CDR3 runs 18 residues.

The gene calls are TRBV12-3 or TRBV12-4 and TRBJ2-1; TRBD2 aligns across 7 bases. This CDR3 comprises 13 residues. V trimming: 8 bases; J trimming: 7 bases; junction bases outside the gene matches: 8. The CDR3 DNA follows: TGTGCCAGCGCTCTCCTAGCGGATAATGAGCAGTTCTTC. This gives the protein CASALLADNEQFF.

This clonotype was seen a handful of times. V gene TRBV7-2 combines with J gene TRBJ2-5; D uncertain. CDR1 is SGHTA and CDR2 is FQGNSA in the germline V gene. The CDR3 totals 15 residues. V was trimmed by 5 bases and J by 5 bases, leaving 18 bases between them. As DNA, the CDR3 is TGTGCCAGCAGCGCCGGGCCTCCGGCTCGGGAGACCCAGTACTTC. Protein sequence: CASSAGPPARETQYF.

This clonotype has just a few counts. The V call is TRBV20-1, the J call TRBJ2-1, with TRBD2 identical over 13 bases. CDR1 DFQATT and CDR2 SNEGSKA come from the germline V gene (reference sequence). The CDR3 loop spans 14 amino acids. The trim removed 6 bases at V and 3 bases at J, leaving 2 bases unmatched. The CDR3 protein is CSARTSGSYNEQFF. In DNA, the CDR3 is TGCAGTGCCCGGACTAGCGGGAGCTACAATGAGCAGTTCTTC.

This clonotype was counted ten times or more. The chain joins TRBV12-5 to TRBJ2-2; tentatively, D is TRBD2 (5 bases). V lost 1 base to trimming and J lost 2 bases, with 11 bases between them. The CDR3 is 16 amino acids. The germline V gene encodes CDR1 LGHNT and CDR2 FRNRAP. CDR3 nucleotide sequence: TGTGCTAGTGGTTTGGATTCGGGAACCAACACCGGGGAGCTGTTTTTT. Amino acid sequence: CASGLDSGTNTGELFF.